The 9 T cell receptor beta chains below all came from one sample that was sequenced in a study of technical replicates of blood from a handful of donors. The repertoire was sequenced with immunoSEQ multiplex PCR; TCRdb's copy has only in-frame clones and lacks some. The data show fewer than 85,000 clones, around 94% seen once. Sequencing was done on a sample of T cells isolated from PBMCs. The origin of the receptors is a human donor in good health.

V gene TRBV6-5 combines with J gene TRBJ2-7; D gene ambiguous. Per germline, CDR1 MNHEY and CDR2 SVGAGI. Trimming removed 0 bases from V and 3 bases from J, with 9 bases in between. The CDR3 sequence is 14 residues long. The CDR3 reads CASSYSRSNYEQYF. The CDR3 DNA is TGTGCCAGCAGTTACTCGAGGAGTAACTACGAGCAGTACTTC.

J is TRBJ2-2 and V is TRBV9; 8 bases line up with TRBD1. V lost 4 bases, J lost 4 bases, and 6 bases stayed unmatched. CDR1 and CDR2 (germline): SGDLS, YYNGEE. This CDR3 contains 15 residues. CDR3 sequence (DNA): TGTGCCAGCAGCTCGCAGGGGGCGGGCACCGGGGAGCTGTTTTTT. This codes for CASSSQGAGTGELFF. The complete variable domain, with remaining parts taken from reference TRBV9 and TRBJ2-2, reads DSGVTQTPKHLITATGQRVTLRCSPRSGDLSVYWYQQSLDQGLQFLIQYYNGEERAKGNILERFSAQQFPDLHSELNLSSLELGDSALYFCASSSQGAGTGELFFGEGSRLTVL.

The J gene is TRBJ2-7, the V gene TRBV7-9; 8 bases align to TRBD1. The CDR3 has 16 amino acids. Germline V gene data show CDR1 as SEHNR and CDR2 as FQNEAQ (reference sequence). Unmatched junction bases numbered 9, after V lost 2 bases and J lost 3 bases. The CDR3 DNA follows: TGTGCCAGCAGCTTATTTATGACAGGGGTGAGCTACGAGCAGTACTTC. This codes for CASSLFMTGVSYEQYF.

Here the CDR3 DNA reads TGTGCCAGCAGCCATACAGGGGAAGAGACCCAGTACTTC. This translates into CASSHTGEETQYF. The chain carries TRBV6-1 and TRBJ2-5, with 7 bases fitting TRBD1. The CDR3 has 13 amino acids. The V segment lost 6 bases and the J segment 3 bases; nucleotides outside the gene matches: 4. Germline CDR1 MNHNS, CDR2 SASEGT.

The chain has TRBV5-1 and TRBJ1-4, with D uncertain. Germline V gives CDR1 SGHRS, CDR2 YFSETQ. CDR3 length: 16 amino acids. V gave up 0 bases and J gave up 0 bases, with 9 bases separating them. CDR3 DNA sequence: TGCGCCAGCAGCTTGGTGGGAGTAGCAACTAATGAAAAACTGTTTTTT. Protein sequence: CASSLVGVATNEKLFF.

The CDR3 sequence is CASSFRPGFASTDTQYF. As DNA, the CDR3 is TGTGCCAGCAGCTTTAGACCGGGATTTGCTAGCACAGATACGCAGTATTTT. The J gene is TRBJ2-3, the V gene TRBV5-6; the D gene is possibly TRBD2 (5 bases). CDR1 is SGHDT, CDR2 YYEEEE, per germline. This CDR3 comprises 17 residues. V gave up 2 bases and J gave up 0 bases, with 16 bases separating them.

The chain has TRBV9 and TRBJ1-3, with unresolved D. V was pared by 3 bases and J by 2 bases, with 15 bases between. The germline gives CDR1 SGDLS, CDR2 YYNGEE. CDR3 length: 16 amino acids. In DNA form, the CDR3 reads TGTGCCAGCAGCGCCACCGAGGTGTGGGCTGGAAACACCATATATTTT. Translating gives CASSATEVWAGNTIYF. Looking up the rest from reference TRBV9 and TRBJ1-3 gives the full variable domain: DSGVTQTPKHLITATGQRVTLRCSPRSGDLSVYWYQQSLDQGLQFLIQYYNGEERAKGNILERFSAQQFPDLHSELNLSSLELGDSALYFCASSATEVWAGNTIYFGEGSWLTVV.

CDR3 residues: CASSPRGESSGNTIYF. CDR3 nucleotide sequence: TGTGCCAGCAGCCCCAGGGGGGAAAGCTCTGGAAACACCATATATTTT. This chain links TRBV13 with TRBJ1-3; TRBD1 agrees at 7 bases. Germline values: CDR1 PRHDT, CDR2 FYEKMQ (reference sequence). The CDR3 runs 16 residues. Trimming took 5 bases from V and 0 from J; bases not matched to a gene: 7.

The chain employs TRBV5-1 and TRBJ2-3; 9 nucleotides line up with TRBD1. V was clipped by 4 bases and J by 7 bases; unmatched bases: 16. The germline gives CDR1 SGHRS, CDR2 YFSETQ. The CDR3 loop spans 17 amino acids. The CDR3 loop is CASSRRGPTGQGYTQYF. Here the CDR3 DNA reads TGCGCCAGCAGCCGTAGGGGACCCACGGGACAGGGTTATACGCAGTATTTT.